This T cell receptor beta chain comes out of a study of radiotherapy plus CTLA-4 blockade in lung cancer (dated by TCRdb to between 2018 and 2020). Describing the broader study: Objective responses occurred in roughly a sixth of enrolled patients, and under 40% achieved disease control.

The study tested focal radiation therapy combined with CTLA-4 blockade (ipilimumab) in patients with chemo-refractory metastatic non-small-cell lung cancer. Reading the germline V gene gives CDR1 MGHRA and CDR2 YSYEKL. Its CDR3 holds 14 amino acids, cysteine through phenylalanine. CDR3 DNA only is kept here, 42 bases in frame from base 1. V is reduced by 0 bases and J by 7 bases, leaving a spacing of 12 bases between them. Findings and caveats that apply to the study as a whole: Early dynamic changes in blood T cell clones, together with increased serum interferon-beta after radiation, were reported as the strongest predictors of response. TCR clones derived from tumors expanded in peripheral blood after treatment with radiotherapy and ipilimumab.

Comments on this clone: It has no known antigen specificity. Base quality data are lacking; no much larger clone is found one base away.

The protocol used for the library was the immunoSEQ multiplex PCR assay. Imported from immuneACCESS, the table was reduced by TCRdb to in-frame sequences with V and J called. These copies leave out some clones; in studies compared against another copy, an unresolved V gene accounts for under half, and the cause of the remainder is not known. This sample holds around 70,000 clones; about nine tenths were observed only once. The top ten hold around two fifths of the sample. The chain is encoded by TRBV4-1 joined to TRBJ1-2; matching of 5 bases hints at TRBD1 as the D gene. The specimen was peripheral blood, collected from a patient treated with radiotherapy plus ipilimumab. This clonotype was sampled from a human donor with non-small cell lung cancer that progressed on radiotherapy plus ipilimumab. The DNA reads TGCGCCAGCAGCCAAGATCAGGGATGGCGTGGCTACACCTTC. The translation is CASSQDQGWRGYTF.